Below, 6 T cell receptor beta chains from the same sample are listed, as sequenced in a study of cytomegalovirus exposure and HLA in healthy donors. A multiplex PCR was run with 60 Vbeta primers and 13 Jbeta primers. Method: immunoSEQ multiplex PCR; TCRdb's copy keeps in-frame clones and lacks some. The table lists over 30,000 clones, less than 85% of them singletons. Sequenced material: PBMCs. These receptors were collected from a male donor in good health and CMV-seronegative.

The chain carries TRBV6-5 and TRBJ2-7; weak D call: TRBD2 (5 bases). This CDR3 has 14 amino acids. Germline loops: CDR1 MNHEY, CDR2 SVGAGI. Deletions cut 4 bases from V and 1 base from J, with 11 bases between. In DNA form, the CDR3 reads TGTGCCAGCAGTTTGGAGGCCCAGTCCTACGAGCAGTACTTC. Its translation is CASSLEAQSYEQYF.

This chain joins TRBV6-1 and TRBJ1-6; the D is unclear. Per germline, CDR1 MNHNS and CDR2 SASEGT. V shed 1 base and J shed 7 bases, with 8 bases lying between them. This CDR3 contains 14 residues. In nucleotides, the CDR3 is TGTGCCAGCAGTGAAGAGGGAGGGAATTCACCCCTCCACTTT. Protein product: CASSEEGGNSPLHF.

This clone is medium-sized. The V and J genes are TRBV28 and TRBJ1-4, with TRBD1 matching over 8 bases. Germline CDR1 and CDR2: MDHEN and SYDVKM. The CDR3 sequence is 14 residues long. V lost 6 bases to trimming and J lost 8 bases; unmatched junction nucleotides: 8. CDR3 DNA sequence: TGTGCCAGCAGCGAGGACAGGGCGGGGGAAAAACTGTTTTTT. This sequence encodes CASSEDRAGEKLFF.

A remark on this clone: One end of the junction does not line up with germline, which may come from a read error. V gene TRBV7-7 combines with J gene TRBJ2-2; weak D call: TRBD1 (5 bases). The CDR3 length is 15 residues. Looked up from germline, CDR1 is SSHAT and CDR2 is FNYEAQ (reference sequence). CDR3 region: CASSVWGPNTGELFF. The DNA for the CDR3 is TGTGCTAGCAGCGTATGGGGCCCGAACACCGGGGAGCTGTTTTTT.

This rearrangement joins TRBV19 to TRBJ1-4; D perhaps matches TRBD1 (6 bases). Germline lookup yields CDR1 LNHDA and CDR2 SQIVND (reference sequence). V was shortened by 5 bases and J by 4 bases, with 14 bases between the two germline ends. The length of the CDR3 is 15 residues. For the CDR3, the DNA is TGTGCCAGTAGTCCTCGACAGGTTCATAATGAAAAACTGTTTTTT. Its translation: CASSPRQVHNEKLFF.

V and J are TRBV19 and TRBJ2-7, with D perhaps matching TRBD1 (5 bases). Trimming cost V 8 bases and J 3 bases, with 14 bases left between them. Germline CDR1 reads LNHDA; CDR2 reads SQIVND (reference sequence). The CDR3 covers 13 residues. Here the CDR3 reads CASSLTENYEQYF. Written as DNA, the CDR3 is TGTGCCAGTTCCCTGACAGAGAACTACGAGCAGTACTTC.